The clone carrying this TCR beta chain was seen only a few times. Its antigen is unidentified. These data come from a study of early stage breast cancer tumors. Findings and limits, study-wide: Comparing each tissue with blood distinguished tumor from normal in 14 of 16 patients.

V dropped 1 base and J dropped 0 bases, with 10 bases sitting between them. The CDR3 covers 15 residues. Per the germline V gene, CDR1 is SGHTA and CDR2 is FQGNSA. Profiled with immunoSEQ multiplex PCR; TCRdb holds only in-frame clones, not every one. The table includes approximately 30,000 clones, less than 75% detected once. The TCR originated in a person in their fifties with breast cancer. The V gene is TRBV7-2, the J gene TRBJ2-7; perhaps TRBD2 as D (6 bases). The sequenced sample was breast tumor tissue. The CDR3 coding sequence is TGTGCCAGCAGCTTAGATGGGGGAGGCTCCTACGAGCAGTACTTC. This codes for CASSLDGGGSYEQYF.